The clone carrying this T cell receptor beta chain was picked up a small number of times. Its antigen is undetermined. Only in-frame clones appear in the TCRdb table, and some are missing; sequencing was by immunoSEQ multiplex PCR. The sample holds 30,000 to 45,000 clones; approximately 80% are singletons and the top ten take roughly 1.5%. CDR1 GTSNPN and CDR2 SVGIG come from the germline V gene (reference sequence). The CDR3 is made up of 17 amino acids. The V segment lost 2 bases and the J segment 5 bases; nucleotides outside the gene matches: 12. The data were taken from a study of monozygotic twins with cystic fibrosis. Study overall: Library input was 2.5 to 3.5 micrograms of fragmented DNA, with approximately 14 PCR cycles. Findings and caveats of the study: V usage most resembled the co-twin in 13 of 16 pairs. The repertoire was suggested to be naive-dominated, clonality median approximately 0.009.

This TCR was recovered from a girl aged 2 to 10 with cystic fibrosis. Sequenced material: blood. The gene calls are TRBV30 and TRBJ1-6; TRBD1 aligns across 7 bases. CDR3: CAWSTTGAPINNSPLHF. For the CDR3, the DNA is TGTGCCTGGAGTACAACAGGGGCCCCAATTAATAATTCACCCCTCCACTTT.